These 30 T cell receptor beta chains were sequenced from one sample in a study of cytomegalovirus exposure and HLA in healthy donors. Both 60 Vbeta primers and 13 Jbeta primers went into the PCR. Sequencing was performed with immunoSEQ multiplex PCR; in TCRdb, only in-frame clones are kept and a portion is missing. This table holds some 110,000 clones, more than 70% found once. The sequenced material came from PBMCs. These receptors were obtained from a man in his fifties or sixties in good health and CMV-seropositive.

This chain joins TRBV18 and TRBJ1-6; D may be TRBD1 (6 bases). V lost 3 bases and J 6 bases, leaving 12 bases between the germline ends. From germline, CDR1 is KGHSH and CDR2 LQKENI. The CDR3 sequence is 15 residues long. CDR3 sequence: CASSPSGASNSPLHF. The DNA of the CDR3 is TGTGCCAGCTCACCCTCAGGGGCCAGTAATTCACCCCTCCACTTT.

V is TRBV5-1 and J is TRBJ2-2; D is unclear. The CDR3 spans 15 residues. V was trimmed by 4 bases and J by 2 bases, leaving 12 bases between them. Germline V CDR1 and CDR2: SGHRS, YFSETQ. The CDR3: CASSPQSPNTGELFF. The CDR3 DNA is TGCGCCAGCAGCCCCCAGTCTCCCAACACCGGGGAGCTGTTTTTT. The variable domain in full, completed from reference TRBV5-1 and TRBJ2-2, reads KAGVTQTPRYLIKTRGQQVTLSCSPISGHRSVSWYQQTPGQGLQFLFEYFSETQRNKGNFPGRFSGRQFSNSRSEMNVSTLELGDSALYLCASSPQSPNTGELFFGEGSRLTVL.

The rearrangement links TRBV5-4 to TRBJ1-2, with a tentative D call TRBD1 (6 bases). The length of the CDR3 is 15 residues. Germline lookup yields CDR1 SGHNT and CDR2 YYREEE (reference sequence). Trimming left V 2 bases short and J 1 base short, with 12 bases between. Written as DNA, the CDR3 is TGTGCCAGCAGCTTCGAGACAGGAATTAACTATGGCTACACCTTC. It encodes CASSFETGINYGYTF.

This chain links TRBV5-6 with TRBJ2-1; maybe TRBD2 (6 bases). V lost 5 bases to trimming and J lost 3 bases, with 15 bases between them. This CDR3 has 15 amino acids. Germline V lookup: CDR1 SGHDT, CDR2 YYEEEE. The CDR3 nucleotides read TGTGCCAGCAGGGAGGGACGGGACGTCTACAATGAGCAGTTCTTC. This encodes CASREGRDVYNEQFF.

This chain links TRBV5-1 with TRBJ2-7, with 7 bases identical to TRBD1. The CDR3 loop spans 13 amino acids. After removal of 4 bases from V and 3 bases from J, the junction contained 4 bases not matched to a gene. Germline V gene data show CDR1 as SGHRS and CDR2 as YFSETQ. The CDR3 is CASSRWTGYEQYF. CDR3 nucleotides: TGCGCCAGCAGCCGGTGGACAGGCTACGAGCAGTACTTC.

The chain couples TRBV10-2 to TRBJ2-7; 10 nucleotides align to TRBD1. This CDR3 comprises 14 residues. The germline V gene has CDR1 WSHSY and CDR2 SAAADI. V gave up 8 bases and J gave up 0 bases; unmatched junction bases: 4. CDR3 loop: CASVGQGDSYEQYF. CDR3 coding DNA: TGCGCCAGCGTCGGACAGGGGGACTCCTACGAGCAGTACTTC.

The chain uses TRBV4-3 and TRBJ1-3; D is ambiguous. The V end was cut by 0 bases, the J end by 5 bases, with 2 bases between. CDR3 length equals 12 residues. Germline V gives CDR1 LGHNA, CDR2 YSLEER. The CDR3 protein is CASSQDRNTIYF. CDR3 DNA sequence: TGCGCCAGCAGCCAAGATAGAAACACCATATATTTT.

The chain couples TRBV7-9 to TRBJ2-7; D is unclear. Trimming removed 2 bases from V and 5 bases from J, with 16 bases in between. The CDR3 extends over 15 amino acids. Germline assignment: CDR1 SEHNR and CDR2 FQNEAQ (reference sequence). DNA for the CDR3: TGTGCCAGCAGCTTATTAGGTCCCAGGCTCGACGAGCAGTACTTC. Protein sequence: CASSLLGPRLDEQYF.

V gene TRBV9 combines with J gene TRBJ2-2; possibly TRBD1 for D (6 bases). Trimming stripped 2 bases from V and 4 bases from J, with 15 bases between. Germline assignment: CDR1 SGDLS and CDR2 YYNGEE. This CDR3 spans 16 amino acids. CDR3 in amino acids: CASSVSQGTVTGELFF. CDR3 nucleotide sequence: TGTGCCAGCAGCGTGTCCCAGGGGACGGTCACCGGGGAGCTGTTTTTT.

The chain uses TRBV5-1 and TRBJ2-5; unclear D gene. CDR3 length: 13 residues. The germline gives CDR1 SGHRS, CDR2 YFSETQ. The germline V and J ends were trimmed by 2 bases and 2 bases, with 7 bases remaining between them. CDR3 sequence reads: CASSFTVQETQYF. DNA for the CDR3: TGCGCCAGCAGCTTTACAGTACAAGAGACCCAGTACTTC.

A note on this clone: One end of the junction fails to match germline, which may point to a read error. The chain is built from TRBV7-2 and TRBJ1-6, with unresolved D. This CDR3 is built from 16 residues. Germline CDR1 is SGHTA and CDR2 is FQGNSA. Here the CDR3 DNA reads TGTGCCAGCAGCCTAGCGGGCAGCCAATCCTGGTCACCCCTCCACTTT. Translation: CASSLAGSQSWSPLHF.

The V call is TRBV28, the J call TRBJ1-1; 7 bases align to TRBD1. V lost 2 bases, J lost 5 bases, and 5 bases stayed unmatched. This CDR3 contains 14 residues. Germline assignment: CDR1 MDHEN and CDR2 SYDVKM. The CDR3, as DNA: TGTGCCAGCAGTTTACGACTCAGGGGGACTGAAGCTTTCTTT. Its translation: CASSLRLRGTEAFF.

V and J are TRBV19 and TRBJ1-2; TRBD1 aligns across 7 bases. The junction had 6 bases not matched to a gene; V was cut back by 3 bases and J by 2 bases. CDR3 length: 15 residues. CDR1 is LNHDA and CDR2 is SQIVND in the germline V gene (reference sequence). In DNA, the CDR3 is TGTGCCAGTAGTATGACAGGGATTTTAAACTATGGCTACACCTTC. Translating gives CASSMTGILNYGYTF.

The CDR3 is CASSLPSGSFYEQYF. The CDR3 DNA reads TGTGCCAGCAGTTTGCCTAGCGGGAGTTTTTACGAGCAGTACTTC. V and J are TRBV28 and TRBJ2-7; the match to TRBD2 covers 10 bases. V shed 3 bases and J 4 bases; nucleotides not matched to a gene: 6. This CDR3 region has 15 residues. Germline CDR1 is MDHEN and CDR2 is SYDVKM.

This rearrangement joins TRBV7-2 to TRBJ1-5; 7 bases fit TRBD1. The V and J ends lost 5 bases and 5 bases, in that order; junction bases with no gene match: 9. The CDR3 has 15 amino acids. Germline CDR1 reads SGHTA; CDR2 reads FQGNSA. CDR3 nucleotide sequence: TGTGCCAGCAGCCGCCGGACAGGAGGGGATCAGCCCCAGCATTTT. Translating it yields CASSRRTGGDQPQHF.

Concerning this clone itself: The same CDR3 is also encoded by other DNA sequences in this sample. V is TRBV5-4 and J is TRBJ1-2; TRBD1 might be the D (6 bases). With 0 bases removed from V and 2 bases from J, the gap between germline ends came to 11 bases. The CDR3 has 15 amino acids. Germline assignment: CDR1 SGHNT and CDR2 YYREEE (reference sequence). The CDR3 DNA is TGTGCCAGCAGCTTGGGTGGACAGTCCAACTATGGCTACACCTTC. This encodes CASSLGGQSNYGYTF.

The chain couples TRBV10-1 to TRBJ2-7, with D perhaps matching TRBD1 (5 bases). Germline assignment: CDR1 WNHNN and CDR2 SYGVQD (reference sequence). This CDR3 comprises 16 residues. The V end was cut by 0 bases, the J end by 5 bases, with 17 bases between. The DNA for the CDR3 is TGCGCCAGCAGTGAGTCATGGGGTAGGGAAGGGGACGAGCAGTACTTC. Translating gives CASSESWGREGDEQYF.

This chain uses TRBV6-5 with TRBJ1-1; a weak D match, TRBD1 (6 bases). The CDR3 has 13 residues. Trimming cost V 6 bases and J 10 bases, with 18 bases left between them. CDR1 and CDR2 from the germline V gene are MNHEY and SVGAGI. The CDR3 DNA follows: TGTGCCAGCAGGAGATCAGGGGCTCCAGGAGCTTTCTTT. This gives the protein CASRRSGAPGAFF.

The chain couples TRBV6-5 to TRBJ2-7; 8 bases match TRBD1. Germline V lookup: CDR1 MNHEY, CDR2 SVGAGI. This CDR3 has 16 amino acids. Germline trimming cut 3 bases from V and 4 bases from J; bases unmatched to any gene: 11. The DNA for the CDR3 is TGTGCCAGCAGTTATCCCGGACAGGGTTCTTATTACGAGCAGTACTTC. It yields the protein CASSYPGQGSYYEQYF.

V gene TRBV15 combines with J gene TRBJ1-3; 11 nucleotides align to TRBD1. The ends lost 4 bases at V and 8 bases at J; junction bases unmatched: 7. Germline lookup yields CDR1 LNHNV and CDR2 YYDKDF (reference sequence). The CDR3 runs to 15 residues. The CDR3 reads CATSTRTGGEDTIYF. DNA of the CDR3: TGTGCCACCAGCACCCGGACAGGGGGCGAGGACACCATATATTTT.

The chain carries TRBV28 and TRBJ2-1; D possibly corresponds to TRBD1 (5 bases). This CDR3 is 16 amino acids long. V lost 3 bases and J lost 6, with 18 bases in between. The germline CDR1 and CDR2 sequences are MDHEN and SYDVKM. CDR3 sequence reads: CASSFRGPGLSNEQFF. The CDR3 DNA is TGTGCCAGCAGTTTTAGGGGCCCGGGTTTGAGCAATGAGCAGTTCTTC.

This clone was observed once. This rearrangement joins TRBV11-3 to TRBJ2-1; the D gene is possibly TRBD2 (5 bases). Trimming cost V 4 bases and J 0 bases, with 10 bases left between them. The CDR3 sequence is 15 residues long. Germline V gene data show CDR1 as SGHNT and CDR2 as YENEEA. DNA of the CDR3: TGTGCCAGCAGCTCCCCCGCGGGCTCCTACAATGAGCAGTTCTTC. This sequence encodes CASSSPAGSYNEQFF.

The table lists this clone with a few counts. The CDR3 nucleotides are TGTGCCAGCTCACCTGCCGCTGGCAGGGCGAACACTGAAGCTTTCTTT. Its protein product is CASSPAAGRANTEAFF. The chain employs TRBV18 and TRBJ1-1; a weak D match, TRBD1 (5 bases). The CDR3 loop spans 16 amino acids. The germline V gene has CDR1 KGHSH and CDR2 LQKENI. Trimming pared 3 bases from V and 1 base from J, leaving 15 bases between.

This chain links TRBV27 with TRBJ1-6; maybe TRBD1 (6 bases). The CDR3 length is 16 residues. Germline V gives CDR1 MNHEY, CDR2 SMNVEV (reference sequence). The V and J ends lost 4 bases and 0 bases respectively, with 10 bases between them. The CDR3 protein is CASSSTGSSYNSPLHF. The CDR3 nucleotides read TGTGCCAGCAGTTCGACAGGAAGCTCCTATAATTCACCCCTCCACTTT.

The V and J genes are TRBV5-1 and TRBJ2-7, with TRBD1 as a possible D gene (5 bases). Germline assignment: CDR1 SGHRS and CDR2 YFSETQ. V dropped 5 bases and J dropped 0 bases, with 12 bases sitting between them. This CDR3 is built from 14 residues. CDR3 sequence: CASSFRGASYEQYF. As DNA, the CDR3 is TGCGCCAGCAGTTTTCGTGGGGCCTCCTACGAGCAGTACTTC.

The V gene is TRBV6-6, the J gene TRBJ2-1, with D maybe TRBD1 (5 bases). This CDR3 region has 15 residues. With 4 bases removed from V and 0 bases from J, the gap between germline ends came to 10 bases. Germline V gives CDR1 MNHNY, CDR2 SVGAGI (reference sequence). CDR3 residues: CASSFRGSSYNEQFF. CDR3 bases: TGTGCCAGCAGTTTTAGGGGAAGCTCCTACAATGAGCAGTTCTTC.

This clone appeared a few times. The rearrangement joins TRBV4-3 to TRBJ2-7, with TRBD2 identical over 16 bases. Germline CDR1 reads LGHNA; CDR2 reads YSLEER. CDR3 size: 18 residues. V was pared by 4 bases and J by 2 bases, with 8 bases of the junction left unmatched. The CDR3 DNA reads TGCGCCAGCAGCCGGAATTTAGGGACTAGCGGGGGGGCCTACGAGCAGTACTTC. The encoded protein is CASSRNLGTSGGAYEQYF.

The gene calls are TRBV10-3 and TRBJ1-1; TRBD1 might be the D (5 bases). The CDR3 spans 17 residues. Germline CDR1 ENHRY, CDR2 SYGVKD. The CDR3 DNA is TGTGGCAGCTCGACTAGACAGATAAGTTCTATGAACACTGAAGCTTTCTTT. The encoded protein is CGSSTRQISSMNTEAFF.

J is TRBJ2-1 and V is TRBV5-4; TRBD1 might be the D (6 bases). CDR3 size: 16 residues. Germline V CDR1 and CDR2: SGHNT, YYREEE (reference sequence). Trimming removed 4 bases at V and 1 base at J, with 15 bases between. DNA of the CDR3: TGTGCCAGCAGCCCCTCACAGGGCCGATCCTACAATGAGCAGTTCTTC. It yields the protein CASSPSQGRSYNEQFF.

The chain couples TRBV7-9 to TRBJ1-6; no clear D. Germline V gene lookup returns CDR1 SEHNR and CDR2 FQNEAQ (reference sequence). CDR3 length: 15 amino acids. V was pared by 5 bases and J by 7 bases, with 15 bases between. The CDR3 nucleotides are TGTGCCAGCAGCCTGGATGGACCGGGAAATTCACCCCTCCACTTT. Its translation: CASSLDGPGNSPLHF.